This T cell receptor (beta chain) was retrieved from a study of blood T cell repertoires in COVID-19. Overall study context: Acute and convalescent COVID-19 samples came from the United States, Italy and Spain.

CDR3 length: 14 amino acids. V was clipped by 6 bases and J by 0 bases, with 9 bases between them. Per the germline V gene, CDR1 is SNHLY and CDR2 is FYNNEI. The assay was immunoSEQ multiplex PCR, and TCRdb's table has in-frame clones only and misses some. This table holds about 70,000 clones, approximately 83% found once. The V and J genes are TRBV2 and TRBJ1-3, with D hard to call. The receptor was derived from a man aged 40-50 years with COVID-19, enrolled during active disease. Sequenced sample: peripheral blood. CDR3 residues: CASSSGDSGNTIYF. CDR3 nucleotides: TGTGCCAGCAGCTCCGGGGACTCTGGAAACACCATATATTTT.